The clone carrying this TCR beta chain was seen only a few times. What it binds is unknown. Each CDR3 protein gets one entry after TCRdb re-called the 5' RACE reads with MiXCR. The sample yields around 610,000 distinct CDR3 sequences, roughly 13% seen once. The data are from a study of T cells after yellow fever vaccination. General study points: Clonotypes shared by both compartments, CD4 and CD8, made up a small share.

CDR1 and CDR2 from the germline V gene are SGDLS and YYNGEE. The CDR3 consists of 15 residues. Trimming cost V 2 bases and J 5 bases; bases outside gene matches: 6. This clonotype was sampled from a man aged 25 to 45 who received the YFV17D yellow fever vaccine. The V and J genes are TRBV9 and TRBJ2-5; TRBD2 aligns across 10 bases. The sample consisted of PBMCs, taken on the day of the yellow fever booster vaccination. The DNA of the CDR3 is TGTGCCAGCAGCGTCCTAGCGGGAGCTTTCGAGACCCAGTACTTC. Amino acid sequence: CASSVLAGAFETQYF.